This T cell receptor (beta chain) was identified during a study of control samples from healthy donors and cancer patients. Assay: immunoSEQ multiplex PCR; the TCRdb copy retains only in-frame clones and omits some. The sample shows roughly 88,000 clones, approximately 90% of them seen only once. This CDR3 has 15 residues. V lost 6 bases, J lost 2 bases, and 13 bases lay in between. Germline V gene lookup returns CDR1 SNHLY and CDR2 FYNNEI. The clonotype originates from a woman in her twenties or thirties in good health. Material for sequencing was blood. This chain uses TRBV2 with TRBJ2-2, with D possibly matching TRBD1 (6 bases). The CDR3 nucleotides read TGTGCCAGCAGCCGGTACAGGGTAAACACCGGGGAGCTGTTTTTT. Translating gives CASSRYRVNTGELFF.